Given below is one TCR beta chain in context. Original processing methods: The assay estimated nucleated cells by amplifying reference gene primers. The data were produced by immunoSEQ multiplex PCR, yet TCRdb's version contains in-frame clones alone and is incomplete. The DNA gave D and trimming, while V, J and clone size come from that table. This sample has fewer than 120,000 clones; 75% to 85% occur once, and the top ten carry more than 15%. Looked up from germline, CDR1 is SGHRS and CDR2 is YFSETQ. Trimming cost V 3 bases and J 2 bases; bases outside gene matches: 7. This CDR3 has 15 amino acids. These data belong to a study of blood T cell repertoires in COVID-19. Looking at the study overall: Sites in the United States, Italy and Spain provided acute and convalescent COVID-19 samples. PBMCs, B-cell-depleted T cells, or T cells provided the cDNA or gDNA that made up the material.

The sequenced sample consisted of peripheral blood. This receptor was taken from an older woman with acute or convalescent COVID-19. The rearrangement joins TRBV5-1 to TRBJ2-5; 7 bases are a match to TRBD1. The CDR3, as DNA: TGCGCCAGCAGCTCGACAGGGATAAGTCAAGAGACCCAGTACTTC. It translates to CASSSTGISQETQYF.